A single sample is the source of the 2 T cell receptor beta chains below, sequenced in a study of cytomegalovirus exposure and HLA in healthy donors. PCR used 60 Vbeta primers and 13 Jbeta primers. This table comes from immunoSEQ multiplex PCR, and its TCRdb copy is limited to in-frame clones, with some not included. The sample lists fewer than 200,000 clones, roughly 87% seen once, with 1.6% in the top ten. The sequencing sample was made of PBMCs. The receptors stem from a man aged 45 to 65 in good health and CMV-seronegative.

The chain joins TRBV5-6 to TRBJ2-1, with TRBD2 identical over 7 bases. Per germline, CDR1 SGHDT and CDR2 YYEEEE. V shed 0 bases and J 9 bases; nucleotides not matched to a gene: 3. The CDR3 length is 13 residues. The CDR3 here is CASSLEGRGEQFF. The CDR3 nucleotides read TGTGCCAGCAGCTTGGAGGGGAGGGGTGAGCAGTTCTTC.

This chain joins TRBV7-2 and TRBJ2-1; 11 bases are shared with TRBD2. Unmatched junction bases numbered 9, after V lost 5 bases and J lost 0 bases. Per germline, CDR1 SGHTA and CDR2 FQGNSA. The CDR3 contains 18 residues. In DNA, the CDR3 is TGTGCCAGCAGCAGCCCGGGACTAGCGGTGAGCTCCTACAATGAGCAGTTCTTC. Protein: CASSSPGLAVSSYNEQFF.